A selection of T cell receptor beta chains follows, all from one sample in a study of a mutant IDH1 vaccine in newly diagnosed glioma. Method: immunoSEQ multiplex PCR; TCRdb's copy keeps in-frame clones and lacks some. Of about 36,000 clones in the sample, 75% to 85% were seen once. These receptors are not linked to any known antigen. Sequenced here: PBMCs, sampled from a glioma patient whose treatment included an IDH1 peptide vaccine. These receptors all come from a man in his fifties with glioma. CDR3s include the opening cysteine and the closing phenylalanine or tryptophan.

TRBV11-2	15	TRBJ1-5	CASSLGTVSNQPQHF
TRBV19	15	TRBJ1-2	CASSTTGAGGDGYTF
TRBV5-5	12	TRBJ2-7	CASSSEIYEQYF
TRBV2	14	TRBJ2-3	CASNRAASTDTQYF
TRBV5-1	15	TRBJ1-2	CASSLESGGPRGYTF
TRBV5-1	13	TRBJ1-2	CASSLQGVVGYTF
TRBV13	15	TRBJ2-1	CASSFGGPSYNEQFF
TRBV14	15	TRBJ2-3	CASSRGLVGTDTQYF
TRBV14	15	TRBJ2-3	CASSQGAPSTATQYF
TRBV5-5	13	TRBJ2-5	CASSLGGEETQYF
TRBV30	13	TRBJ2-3	CAWRKGTTDTQYF
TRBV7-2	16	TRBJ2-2	CASSLTQDRAVGELFF
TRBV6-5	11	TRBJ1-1	CAADGGTEAFF
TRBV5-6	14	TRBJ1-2	CASSLWWGNYGYTF
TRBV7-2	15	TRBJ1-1	CASSETGVRNTEAFF
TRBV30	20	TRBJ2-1	CAWSVGITSGGATLYNEQFF
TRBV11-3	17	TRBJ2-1	CASSPRQLAREYNEQFF
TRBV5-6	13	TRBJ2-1	CASNLLAQDEQFF
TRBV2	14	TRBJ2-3	CASSVAQGADTQYF
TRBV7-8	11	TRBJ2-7	CASSLSNEQYF
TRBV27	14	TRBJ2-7	CASSPGQGPYEQYF
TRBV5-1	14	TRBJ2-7	CATSLGTGAYEQYF
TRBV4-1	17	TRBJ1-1	CASSQGQGRTLNTEAFF
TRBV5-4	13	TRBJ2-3	CASSLGSGDTQYF
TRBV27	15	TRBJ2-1	CASRYLAGEGREQFF
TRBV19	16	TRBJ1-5	CASSIFDRGTNQPQHF
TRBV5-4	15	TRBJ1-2	CASSLGGTGGYRYTF
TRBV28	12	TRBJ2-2	CASSYTIGELFF
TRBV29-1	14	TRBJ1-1	CSVEARQGNTEAFF
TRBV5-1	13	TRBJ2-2	CASSSGPAGELFF
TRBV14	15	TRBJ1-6	CASSQGQGAYSPLHF
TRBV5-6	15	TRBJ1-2	CASSQGTVGDYGYTF
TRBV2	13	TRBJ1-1	CASSTTVYTEAFF
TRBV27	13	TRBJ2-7	CASSAGVSYEQYF
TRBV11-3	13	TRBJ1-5	CASTLGEGQPQHF
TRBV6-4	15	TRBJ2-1	CASSDGTSGGNEQFF
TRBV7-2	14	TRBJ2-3	CASSLRQGADTQYF
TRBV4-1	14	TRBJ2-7	CASSQEYGSYEQYF
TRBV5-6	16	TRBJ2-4	CASSLPGSSYENIQYF
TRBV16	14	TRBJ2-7	CASSQTGTGNEQYF
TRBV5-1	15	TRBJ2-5	CASSRTGMYVETQYF
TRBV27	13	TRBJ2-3	CACGDFNTDTQYF
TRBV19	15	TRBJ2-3	CASSADRTSTDTQYF
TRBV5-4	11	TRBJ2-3	CASNSGGSRYF
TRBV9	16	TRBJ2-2	CASSLRAGANTGELFF
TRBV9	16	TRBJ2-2	CASSGRDSLATGELFF
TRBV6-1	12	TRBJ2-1	CASRPVDGEQFF
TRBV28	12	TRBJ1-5	CASSSLQQPQHF
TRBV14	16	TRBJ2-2	CASSQFRGANTGELFF
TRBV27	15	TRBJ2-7	CASSTRGRGYGEQYF
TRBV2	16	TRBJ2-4	CANTEVLAGAKNIQYF
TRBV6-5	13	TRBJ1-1	CASSSLADTEAFF
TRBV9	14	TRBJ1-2	CASSGRALGYGYTF
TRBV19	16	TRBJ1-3	CASSIGQRRSGNTIYF
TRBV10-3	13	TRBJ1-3	CAISDPGGNTIYF
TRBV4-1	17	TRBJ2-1	CASSQDYRGLPYNEQFF
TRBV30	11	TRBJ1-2	CAGRHNYGYTF
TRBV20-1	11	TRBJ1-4	CSARGLEKLFF
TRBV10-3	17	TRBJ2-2	CAISDLARTTNTGELFF
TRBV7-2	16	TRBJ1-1	CASSLEIRRDGTEAFF